Below, one T cell receptor (beta chain) is given with its context. These data originate in a study of blood T cell repertoires in COVID-19. Study-level background: Acute and convalescent COVID-19 samples came from the United States, Italy and Spain. PBMCs, B-cell-depleted T cells, or T cells provided the cDNA or gDNA that made up the material.

The CDR3 extends over 16 amino acids. J gave up 2 bases and V 5 bases, and 11 bases lay outside the gene matches. Germline CDR1 is MNHEY and CDR2 is SMNVEV (reference sequence). In the original analysis: The authors estimated nucleated cell counts from reference gene primer amplification. Profiling relied on immunoSEQ multiplex PCR, and the TCRdb table lists in-frame clones only, not all of them. That table gives V, J and clone size, and the DNA gave D and trimming. Seen here are roughly 68,000 clones, about 87% observed once, and the top ten hold 6.5% to 7.5%. The V call is TRBV27, the J call TRBJ2-5; 7 bases fit TRBD1. The sequencing sample was made of peripheral blood. The sequence was collected from a woman aged 80 or over with active COVID-19. The CDR3 protein is CASSAMTGTDQETQYF. CDR3 sequence (DNA): TGTGCCAGCAGTGCAATGACAGGGACGGATCAAGAGACCCAGTACTTC.